This T cell receptor beta chain was captured in a study of response to subunit inactivated influenza vaccine. TCRdb passed the RT-PCR reads through MiXCR, listing each CDR3 protein once. Of 710,000 or so distinct CDR3 sequences listed, about a sixth were seen once; the top ten hold 11%. Findings and limits, study-wide: It was suggested by the authors that few new T cells are recruited by each seasonal influenza vaccination.

The sample holds many counts of this clonotype. The antigen is not known. The material was PBMCs from blood, obtained approximately 12 days after vaccination. The sequence was obtained from a man in his forties or fifties who received an inactivated influenza vaccine.

The CDR3 DNA sequence: TGCAGTGCCCTCCCCGGGGGGACAGAGACCCAGTACTTC. Translating it yields CSALPGGTETQYF. The gene calls are TRBV20-1 and TRBJ2-5, with 7 bases fitting TRBD2. The CDR3 has 13 residues. V lost 6 bases to trimming and J lost 4 bases; unmatched junction nucleotides: 8. Germline V CDR1 and CDR2: DFQATT, SNEGSKA (reference sequence).